The next 21 T cell receptor beta chains were all read from a single sample in a study of cytomegalovirus exposure and HLA in healthy donors. 60 Vbeta and 13 Jbeta primers were used in PCR. Libraries were prepared by immunoSEQ multiplex PCR; TCRdb keeps only in-frame clonotypes and omits some of them. Of some 140,000 clones listed, roughly 71% are singletons. Sequenced: PBMCs. All receptors come from a woman in her 40s in good health and CMV-seronegative.

The rearrangement links TRBV11-2 to TRBJ2-5, with 11 positions matching TRBD2. Germline lookup yields CDR1 SGHAT and CDR2 FQNNGV. Trimming cost V 3 bases and J 5 bases; bases outside gene matches: 8. The CDR3 runs to 16 residues. The CDR3 DNA sequence: TGTGCCAGCAGCTTTCGTCCTAGCGGGGGGAGGGAGACCCAGTACTTC. Translation: CASSFRPSGGRETQYF.

This clone was recorded a few times. The chain links TRBV6-5 to TRBJ2-2, with TRBD1 as a possible D gene (5 bases). The V gene lost 7 bases and the J gene lost 0 bases, with 9 bases spanning the gap. CDR1 and CDR2 from the germline V gene are MNHEY and SVGAGI. CDR3 length equals 14 residues. CDR3 region: CASIQGPNTGELFF. CDR3 DNA: TGTGCCAGCATCCAGGGCCCGAACACCGGGGAGCTGTTTTTT.

This clone was observed a single time. The gene calls are TRBV6-1 and TRBJ1-5; TRBD1 agrees at 8 bases. The CDR3 is made up of 12 amino acids. Germline CDR1 MNHNS, CDR2 SASEGT. J lost 8 bases, V lost 11 bases, and 8 bases had no gene match. CDR3 protein: CAGVTGDEPQHF. CDR3 nucleotide sequence: TGTGCCGGGGTGACAGGGGATGAGCCCCAGCATTTT.

This clone was detected ten times or more. The chain links TRBV10-3 to TRBJ2-3; 7 nucleotides match TRBD1. Germline values: CDR1 ENHRY, CDR2 SYGVKD. CDR3 length equals 16 residues. V lost 2 bases, J lost 1 base, and 6 bases stayed unmatched. The CDR3 DNA reads TGTGCCATCAGTGAGGACCCCGGGACAGGCACAGATACGCAGTATTTT. Translated: CAISEDPGTGTDTQYF.

The J gene is TRBJ1-3, the V gene TRBV5-4; 9 nucleotides align to TRBD1. The germline CDR1 and CDR2 sequences are SGHNT and YYREEE (reference sequence). The junction had 4 bases not matched to a gene; V was cut back by 5 bases and J by 4 bases. The CDR3 sequence is 14 residues long. CDR3: CASRHRGQGNTIYF. The CDR3 bases are TGTGCCAGCAGACACAGGGGGCAGGGAAACACCATATATTTT.

The rearrangement joins TRBV18 to TRBJ2-7; tentative D call: TRBD1 (5 bases). V dropped 3 bases and J dropped 3 bases, with 9 bases sitting between them. The CDR3 runs to 13 residues. CDR1 and CDR2 from the germline V gene are KGHSH and LQKENI. The CDR3 DNA reads TGTGCCAGCTCACCGGTCACAGGCTACGAGCAGTACTTC. It yields the protein CASSPVTGYEQYF.

This chain links TRBV6-1 with TRBJ2-5; 7 positions match TRBD2. With the DNA end fitting TRBJ2-7 better, the J assignment may be wrong. The germline V gene has CDR1 MNHNS and CDR2 SASEGT. The CDR3 length is 14 residues. The CDR3 DNA reads as TGTGCCAGCAGTTTCTCGGGACTACCTTACGAGCAGTACTTC. This sequence encodes CASSFSGLPYEQYF.

In its sample, this clone was seen once. V is TRBV2 and J is TRBJ1-1; D remains unclear. In germline, CDR1 is SNHLY, CDR2 FYNNEI. The length of the CDR3 is 11 residues. V was shortened by 5 bases and J by 5 bases, with 6 bases between the two germline ends. CDR3 nucleotide sequence: TGTGCCAGCAGTCGGGAGACTGAAGCTTTCTTT. Amino acid sequence: CASSRETEAFF.

The V gene is TRBV4-1, the J gene TRBJ2-2, with 11 bases matching TRBD2. The CDR3 sequence is 16 residues long. Unmatched junction bases numbered 5, after V lost 1 base and J lost 7 bases. Germline V gene sequence: CDR1 MGHRA, CDR2 YSYEKL. This CDR3 reads CASSQGRSGGGGELFF. In nucleotides, the CDR3 is TGCGCCAGCAGCCAAGGTCGTAGCGGGGGGGGCGGGGAGCTGTTTTTT.

This chain links TRBV7-2 with TRBJ2-5, with 7 positions matching TRBD2. Per germline, CDR1 SGHTA and CDR2 FQGNSA. The CDR3 covers 14 residues. V trimming: 5 bases; J trimming: 3 bases; junction bases outside the gene matches: 6. CDR3 DNA: TGTGCCAGCAGCCTACTGGGAGGGGAAGAGACCCAGTACTTC. The encoded protein is CASSLLGGEETQYF.

V gene TRBV15 combines with J gene TRBJ1-1; tentatively, D is TRBD1 (5 bases). Per germline, CDR1 LNHNV and CDR2 YYDKDF (reference sequence). The CDR3 is 13 amino acids. Trimming removed 5 bases at V and 2 bases at J, with 9 bases between. The CDR3 protein is CATSLQGNTEAFF. The DNA of the CDR3 is TGTGCCACCAGCCTGCAGGGTAACACTGAAGCTTTCTTT.

The chain has TRBV5-5 and TRBJ1-4, with 10 bases lining up with TRBD1. Germline V gene sequence: CDR1 SGHKS, CDR2 YYEKEE (reference sequence). V trimming: 4 bases; J trimming: 6 bases; junction bases outside the gene matches: 6. The CDR3 is 15 amino acids. This chain's CDR3 is CASSLQTGGDEKLFF. In nucleotides, the CDR3 is TGTGCCAGCAGCCTCCAGACAGGGGGCGATGAAAAACTGTTTTTT.

This chain links TRBV28 with TRBJ1-5; D unresolved. In germline, CDR1 is MDHEN, CDR2 SYDVKM. Trimming took 5 bases from V and 2 from J, leaving 13 bases between them. This CDR3 comprises 15 residues. The chain's CDR3 is CASSPPQRGNQPQHF. As DNA, the CDR3 is TGTGCCAGCAGTCCACCACAGCGGGGCAATCAGCCCCAGCATTTT.

The rearrangement uses TRBV11-2 and TRBJ2-2, with TRBD1 identical over 8 bases. This CDR3 has 18 residues. Germline values: CDR1 SGHAT, CDR2 FQNNGV. V was pared by 4 bases and J by 4 bases, with 14 bases of the junction left unmatched. CDR3 loop: CASSYRRRDRRFTGELFF. CDR3 bases: TGTGCCAGCAGCTACAGACGCCGGGACAGGAGATTCACCGGGGAGCTGTTTTTT.

V and J are TRBV4-1 and TRBJ2-5; 8 bases are shared with TRBD2. The DNA end is a closer match to TRBJ2-7, so the J assignment may be wrong. CDR1 is MGHRA, CDR2 YSYEKL, per germline. The CDR3 totals 15 residues. The CDR3 bases are TGCGCCAGCAGCCCCCAACTAGCGGCTTCCTACGAGCAGTACTTC. This translates into CASSPQLAASYEQYF.

CDR3 loop: CASQGGGNEQFF. CDR3 coding DNA: TGTGCCAGCCAGGGGGGAGGCAATGAGCAGTTCTTC. The chain is built from TRBV2 and TRBJ2-1, with D perhaps TRBD1 (7 bases). V lost 8 bases and J lost 6, with 11 bases in between. The CDR3 has 12 amino acids. The germline gives CDR1 SNHLY, CDR2 FYNNEI.

The rearrangement links TRBV29-1 to TRBJ1-2, with a weak D call TRBD1 (5 bases). V was shortened by 1 base and J by 0 bases, with 12 bases between the two germline ends. Germline CDR1 and CDR2: SQVTM and ANQGSEA. The CDR3 totals 15 residues. The CDR3 loop is CSVEGEGRPNYGYTF. The CDR3, as DNA: TGCAGCGTTGAAGGGGAGGGGCGGCCTAACTATGGCTACACCTTC.

The chain couples TRBV27 to TRBJ2-1; weak D call: TRBD2 (5 bases). This CDR3 is 13 amino acids long. Germline assignment: CDR1 MNHEY and CDR2 SMNVEV (reference sequence). Trimming took off 9 bases at V and 2 bases at J, with 11 bases between the two ends. CDR3 nucleotides: TGTGCCAGTAGAGACTACACCTACAATGAGCAGTTCTTC. Amino acid sequence: CASRDYTYNEQFF.

This clone is a singleton in its sample. The chain is built from TRBV27 and TRBJ2-5; possible D gene TRBD2, 5 bases. Germline V gene sequence: CDR1 MNHEY, CDR2 SMNVEV (reference sequence). The V end was cut by 5 bases, the J end by 0 bases, with 7 bases between. CDR3 length equals 13 residues. The CDR3 spells CASSPGNQETQYF. The CDR3 DNA sequence: TGTGCCAGCAGTCCCGGGAACCAAGAGACCCAGTACTTC.

The chain combines TRBV4-2 with TRBJ2-2, with TRBD1 identical over 7 bases. The CDR3 has 15 residues. V shed 4 bases and J 2 bases; nucleotides not matched to a gene: 4. Per germline, CDR1 LGHNA and CDR2 YNFKEQ. CDR3 nucleotide sequence: TGTGCCAGCAGCCGACAGGGCGGTAACACCGGGGAGCTGTTTTTT. Translated, it gives CASSRQGGNTGELFF.

The chain is built from TRBV10-3 and TRBJ1-5; maybe TRBD1 (6 bases). Germline V gives CDR1 ENHRY, CDR2 SYGVKD. V was trimmed by 6 bases and J by 5 bases, leaving 11 bases between them. The CDR3 is 13 residues long. DNA for the CDR3: TGTGCCATCAGACAGGGAGTAGATCAGCCCCAGCATTTT. This translates into CAIRQGVDQPQHF.